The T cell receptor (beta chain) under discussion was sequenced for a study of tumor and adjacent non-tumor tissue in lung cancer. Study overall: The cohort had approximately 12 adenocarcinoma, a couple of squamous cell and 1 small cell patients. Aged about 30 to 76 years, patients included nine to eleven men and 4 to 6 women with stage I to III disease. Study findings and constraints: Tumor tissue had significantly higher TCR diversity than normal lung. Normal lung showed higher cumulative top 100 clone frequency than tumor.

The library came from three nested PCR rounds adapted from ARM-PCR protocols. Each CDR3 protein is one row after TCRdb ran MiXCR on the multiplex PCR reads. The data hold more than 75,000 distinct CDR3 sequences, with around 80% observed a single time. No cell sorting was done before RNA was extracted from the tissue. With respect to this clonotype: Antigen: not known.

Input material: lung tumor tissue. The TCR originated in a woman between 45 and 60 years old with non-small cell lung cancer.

The CDR3 spells CNVNSGVGYGYTF. The CDR3 DNA reads as TGCAACGTGAACTCAGGGGTGGGCTATGGCTACACCTTC. The chain combines TRBV29-1 with TRBJ1-2, with a possible D match to TRBD1 (6 bases). The CDR3 totals 13 residues. Germline values: CDR1 SQVTM, CDR2 ANQGSEA.